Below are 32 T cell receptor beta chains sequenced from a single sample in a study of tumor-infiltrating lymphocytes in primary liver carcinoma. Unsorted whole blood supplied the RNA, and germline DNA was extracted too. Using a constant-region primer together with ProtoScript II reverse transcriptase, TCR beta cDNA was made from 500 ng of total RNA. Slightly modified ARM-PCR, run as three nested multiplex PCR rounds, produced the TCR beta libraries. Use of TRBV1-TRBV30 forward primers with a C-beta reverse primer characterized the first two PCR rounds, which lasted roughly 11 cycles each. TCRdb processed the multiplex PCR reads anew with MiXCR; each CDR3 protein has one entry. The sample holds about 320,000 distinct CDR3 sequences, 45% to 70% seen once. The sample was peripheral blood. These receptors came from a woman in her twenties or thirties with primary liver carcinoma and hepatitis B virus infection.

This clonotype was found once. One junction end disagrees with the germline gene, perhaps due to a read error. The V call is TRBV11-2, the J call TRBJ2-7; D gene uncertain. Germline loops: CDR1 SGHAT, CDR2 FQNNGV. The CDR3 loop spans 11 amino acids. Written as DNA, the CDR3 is TGTGCCAGTAGCTACGAATACGAGCAGCAGTTC. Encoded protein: CASSYEYEQQF.

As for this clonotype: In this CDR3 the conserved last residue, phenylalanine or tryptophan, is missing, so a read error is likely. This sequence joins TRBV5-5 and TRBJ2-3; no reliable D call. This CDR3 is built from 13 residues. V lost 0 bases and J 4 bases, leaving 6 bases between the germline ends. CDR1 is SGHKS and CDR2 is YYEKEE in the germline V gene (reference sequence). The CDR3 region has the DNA TGTGCCAGCAGCTTGGGCCCCGCAGATACGCAGTATTAT. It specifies CASSLGPADTQYY.

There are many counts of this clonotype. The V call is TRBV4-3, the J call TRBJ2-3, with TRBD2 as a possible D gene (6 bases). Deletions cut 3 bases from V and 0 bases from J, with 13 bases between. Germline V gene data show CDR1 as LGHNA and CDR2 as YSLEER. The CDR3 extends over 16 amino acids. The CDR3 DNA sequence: TGCGCCAGCAGCCACATAATAGCGGAAAGCACAGATACGCAGTATTTT. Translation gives CASSHIIAESTDTQYF.

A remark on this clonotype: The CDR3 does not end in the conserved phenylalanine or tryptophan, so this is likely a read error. The CDR3 reads CASSLGGRDYEQYL. The CDR3 DNA reads TGTGCCAGCAGCTTAGGAGGCCGGGACTACGAGCAGTACCTC. This rearrangement joins TRBV11-2 to TRBJ2-7, with a weak D call TRBD2 (5 bases). The length of the CDR3 is 14 residues. The germline CDR1 and CDR2 sequences are SGHAT and FQNNGV. V lost 1 base, J lost 3 bases, and 10 bases lay in between.

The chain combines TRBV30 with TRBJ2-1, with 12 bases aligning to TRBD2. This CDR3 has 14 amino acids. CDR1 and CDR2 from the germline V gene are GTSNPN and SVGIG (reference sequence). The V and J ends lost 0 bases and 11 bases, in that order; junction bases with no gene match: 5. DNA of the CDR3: TGTGCCTGGAGTGTACGAGGACTAGCGGGGCAGCAGTTCTTC. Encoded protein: CAWSVRGLAGQQFF.

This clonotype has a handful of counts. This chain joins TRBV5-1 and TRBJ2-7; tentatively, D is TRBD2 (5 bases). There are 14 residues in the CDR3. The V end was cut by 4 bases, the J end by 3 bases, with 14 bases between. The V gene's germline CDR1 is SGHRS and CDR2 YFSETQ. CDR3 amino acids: CASSPDSSNYEQYF. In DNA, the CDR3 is TGCGCCAGCAGCCCGGACTCCTCGAACTACGAGCAGTACTTC.

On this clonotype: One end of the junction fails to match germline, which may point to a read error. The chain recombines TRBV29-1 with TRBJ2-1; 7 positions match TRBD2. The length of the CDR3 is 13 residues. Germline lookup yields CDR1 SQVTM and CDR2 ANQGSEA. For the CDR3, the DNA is TGCAGCGGGGAGGGAGGCACCTACAATAAGCAGTTCTTC. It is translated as CSGEGGTYNKQFF.

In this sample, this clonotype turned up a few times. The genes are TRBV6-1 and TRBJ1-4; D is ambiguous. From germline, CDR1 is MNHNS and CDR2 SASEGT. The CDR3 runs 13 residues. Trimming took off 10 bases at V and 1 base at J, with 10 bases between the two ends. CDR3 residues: CANQRETNEKLFF. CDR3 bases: TGTGCCAACCAAAGGGAAACTAATGAAAAACTGTTTTTT.

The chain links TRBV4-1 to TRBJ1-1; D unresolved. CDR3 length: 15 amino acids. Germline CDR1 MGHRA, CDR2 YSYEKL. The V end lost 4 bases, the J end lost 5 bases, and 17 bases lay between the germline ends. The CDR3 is CASSRSGVLQTEAFF. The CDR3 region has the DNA TGCGCCAGCAGCCGATCCGGGGTGCTGCAGACTGAAGCTTTCTTT.

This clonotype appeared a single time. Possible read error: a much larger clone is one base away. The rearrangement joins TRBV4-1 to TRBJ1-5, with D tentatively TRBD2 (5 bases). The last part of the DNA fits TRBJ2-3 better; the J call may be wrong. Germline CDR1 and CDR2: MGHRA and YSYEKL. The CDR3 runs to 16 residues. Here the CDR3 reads CASSQEGRGRNQPQYF. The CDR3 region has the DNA TGCGCCAGCAGCCAAGAGGGGAGAGGGCGGAATCAGCCCCAGTATTTT.

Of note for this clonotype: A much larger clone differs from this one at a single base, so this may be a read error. The CDR3 loop is CASSLRDNQPQYF. The DNA for the CDR3 is TGTGCCAGCAGTTTAAGGGACAATCAGCCCCAGTATTTT. The V gene is TRBV12-3 or TRBV12-4, the J gene TRBJ1-5, with D maybe TRBD1 (6 bases). The J call is uncertain, as TRBJ2-3 better fits the DNA end. There are 13 residues in the CDR3.

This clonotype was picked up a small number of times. CDR3: CASSSVTGTYGYTF. The CDR3 DNA follows: TGTGCCAGCAGCTCCGTAACAGGGACCTATGGCTACACCTTC. This rearrangement joins TRBV5-6 to TRBJ1-2; weak D call: TRBD1 (6 bases). This CDR3 comprises 14 residues. The germline gives CDR1 SGHDT, CDR2 YYEEEE. V was trimmed by 3 bases and J by 4 bases, leaving 13 bases between them.

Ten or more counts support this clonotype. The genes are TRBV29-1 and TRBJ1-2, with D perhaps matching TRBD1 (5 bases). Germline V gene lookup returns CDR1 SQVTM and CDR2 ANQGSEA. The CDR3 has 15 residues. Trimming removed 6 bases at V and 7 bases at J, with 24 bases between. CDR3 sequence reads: CSVPEHPGALSGYTF. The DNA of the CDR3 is TGCAGCGTCCCTGAGCACCCCGGGGCCCTTAGTGGCTACACCTTC.

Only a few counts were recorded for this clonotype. The CDR3 DNA is TGTGCCAGCAGTGGCCAGGGAGCCTACGAGCAGTACTTC. Its protein is CASSGQGAYEQYF. The genes are TRBV9 and TRBJ2-7; D is possibly TRBD1 or TRBD2 (5 bases each). Trimming pared 5 bases from V and 2 bases from J, leaving 11 bases between. The CDR3 covers 13 residues. The germline gives CDR1 SGDLS, CDR2 YYNGEE.

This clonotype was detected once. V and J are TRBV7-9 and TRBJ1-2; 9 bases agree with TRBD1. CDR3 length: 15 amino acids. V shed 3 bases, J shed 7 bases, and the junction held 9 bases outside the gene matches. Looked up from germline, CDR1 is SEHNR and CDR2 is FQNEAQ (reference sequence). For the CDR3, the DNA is TGTGCCAGCAGCTTTCTAATACAGGGGGCAGGTGGCTACACCTTC. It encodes CASSFLIQGAGGYTF. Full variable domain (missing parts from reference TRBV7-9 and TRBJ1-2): DTGVSQNPRHKITKRGQNVTFRCDPISEHNRLYWYRQTLGQGPEFLTYFQNEAQLEKSRLLSDRFSAERPKGSFSTLEIQRTEQGDSAMYLCASSFLIQGAGGYTFGSGTRLTVV.

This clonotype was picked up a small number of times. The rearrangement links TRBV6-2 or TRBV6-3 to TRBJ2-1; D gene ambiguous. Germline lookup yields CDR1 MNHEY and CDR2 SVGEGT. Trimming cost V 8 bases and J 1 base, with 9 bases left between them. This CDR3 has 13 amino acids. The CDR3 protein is CASARPSYNEQFF. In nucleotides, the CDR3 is TGTGCCAGCGCGAGGCCATCCTACAATGAGCAGTTCTTC.

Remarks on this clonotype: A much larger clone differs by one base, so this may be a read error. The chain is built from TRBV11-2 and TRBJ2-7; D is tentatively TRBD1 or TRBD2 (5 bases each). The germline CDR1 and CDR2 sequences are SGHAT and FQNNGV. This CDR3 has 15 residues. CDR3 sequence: CVSTPTGTAAYEQYF. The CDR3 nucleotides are TGTGTCAGCACTCCCACTGGGACGGCCGCCTACGAGCAGTACTTC.

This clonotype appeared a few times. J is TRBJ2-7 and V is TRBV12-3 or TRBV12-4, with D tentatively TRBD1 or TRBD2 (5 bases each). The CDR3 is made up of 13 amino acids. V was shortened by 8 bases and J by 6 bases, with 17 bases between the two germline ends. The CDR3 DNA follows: TGTGCCAGCTCTTCGGGACCCTCGGGCGAGCAGTACTTC. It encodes CASSSGPSGEQYF.

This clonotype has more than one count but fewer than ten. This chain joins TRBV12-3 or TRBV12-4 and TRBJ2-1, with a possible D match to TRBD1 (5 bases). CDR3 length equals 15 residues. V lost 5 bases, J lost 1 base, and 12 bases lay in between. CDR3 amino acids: CASSKGFWSYNEQFF. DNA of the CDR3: TGTGCCAGCAGTAAGGGGTTTTGGTCCTACAATGAGCAGTTCTTC.

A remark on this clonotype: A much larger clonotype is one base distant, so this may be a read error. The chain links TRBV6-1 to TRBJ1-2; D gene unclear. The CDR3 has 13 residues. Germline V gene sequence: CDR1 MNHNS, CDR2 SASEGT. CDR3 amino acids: CTSRVGPGYGYTF. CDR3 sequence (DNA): TGTACCAGCAGAGTGGGTCCGGGATATGGCTACACCTTC.

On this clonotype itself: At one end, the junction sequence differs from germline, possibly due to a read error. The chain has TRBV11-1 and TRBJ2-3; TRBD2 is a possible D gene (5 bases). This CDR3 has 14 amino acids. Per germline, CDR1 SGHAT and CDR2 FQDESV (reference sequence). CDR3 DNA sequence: TGTGCCAGTAGCTCACGTCGTAGCGCAGATATGCAGTATTTT. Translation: CASSSRRSADMQYF.

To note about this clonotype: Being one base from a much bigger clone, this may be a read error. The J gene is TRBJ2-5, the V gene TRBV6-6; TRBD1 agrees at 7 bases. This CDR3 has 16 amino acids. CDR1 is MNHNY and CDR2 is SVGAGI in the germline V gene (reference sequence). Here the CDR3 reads CASSSLGQASQETQHF. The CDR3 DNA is TGTGCCAGCAGCTCTCTAGGACAGGCCTCCCAAGAGACCCAGCACTTC.

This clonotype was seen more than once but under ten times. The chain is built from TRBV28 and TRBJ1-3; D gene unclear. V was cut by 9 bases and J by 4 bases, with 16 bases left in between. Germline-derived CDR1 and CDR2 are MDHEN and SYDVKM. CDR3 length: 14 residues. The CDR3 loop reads CASSTTLGGNTIYF. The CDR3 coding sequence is TGTGCCAGTTCCACTACTTTGGGAGGAAACACCATATATTTT.

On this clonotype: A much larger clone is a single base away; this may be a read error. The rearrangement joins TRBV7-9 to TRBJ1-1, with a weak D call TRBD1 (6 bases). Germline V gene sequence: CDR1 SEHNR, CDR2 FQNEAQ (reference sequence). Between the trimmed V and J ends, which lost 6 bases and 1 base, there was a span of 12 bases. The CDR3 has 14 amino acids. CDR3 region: CASRDLRGNTEAFF. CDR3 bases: TGTGCCAGCAGGGATCTCAGGGGGAACACTGAAGCTTTCTTT.

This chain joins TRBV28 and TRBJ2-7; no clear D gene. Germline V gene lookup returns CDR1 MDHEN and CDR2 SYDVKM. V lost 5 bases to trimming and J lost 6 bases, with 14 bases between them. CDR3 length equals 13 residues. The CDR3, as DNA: TGTGCCAGCAGTCCCGCGACCGGTTTCGAGCAGTACTTC. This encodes CASSPATGFEQYF.

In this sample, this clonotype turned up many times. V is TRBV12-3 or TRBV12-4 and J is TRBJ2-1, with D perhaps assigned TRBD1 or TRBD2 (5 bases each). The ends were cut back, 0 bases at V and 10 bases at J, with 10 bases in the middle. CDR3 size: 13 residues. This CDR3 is CASSLAGRGEQFF. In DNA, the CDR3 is TGTGCCAGCAGTTTAGCGGGGCGAGGGGAGCAGTTCTTC.

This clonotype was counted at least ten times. The CDR3 here is CASSRLVSKNIQYF. The CDR3 nucleotides are TGTGCCAGCAGTCGTCTGGTGTCCAAAAACATTCAGTACTTC. The rearrangement uses TRBV12-3 or TRBV12-4 and TRBJ2-4; the D is unclear. V lost 5 bases and J lost 2, with 10 bases in between. The CDR3 spans 14 residues.

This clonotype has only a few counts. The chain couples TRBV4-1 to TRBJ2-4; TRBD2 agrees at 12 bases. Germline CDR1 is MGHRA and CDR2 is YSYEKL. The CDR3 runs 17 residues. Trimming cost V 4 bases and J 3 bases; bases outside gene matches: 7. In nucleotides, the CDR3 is TGCGCCAGCAGCCGACCGACTAGCGGGAGAGACAAAAACATTCAGTACTTC. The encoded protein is CASSRPTSGRDKNIQYF.

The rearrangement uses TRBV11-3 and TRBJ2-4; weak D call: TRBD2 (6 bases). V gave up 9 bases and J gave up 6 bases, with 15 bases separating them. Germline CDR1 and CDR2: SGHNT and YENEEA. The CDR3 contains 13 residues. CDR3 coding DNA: TGTGCCAGTAGCGGCTGGGGTCTAAACATTCAGTACTTC. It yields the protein CASSGWGLNIQYF.

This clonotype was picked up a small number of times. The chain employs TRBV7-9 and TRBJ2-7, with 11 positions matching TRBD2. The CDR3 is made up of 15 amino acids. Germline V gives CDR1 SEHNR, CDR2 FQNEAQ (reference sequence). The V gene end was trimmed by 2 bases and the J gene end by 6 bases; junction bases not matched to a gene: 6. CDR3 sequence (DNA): TGTGCCAGCAGCTTAACTAGCGGGAGAAGGGGCGAGCAGTACTTC. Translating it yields CASSLTSGRRGEQYF.

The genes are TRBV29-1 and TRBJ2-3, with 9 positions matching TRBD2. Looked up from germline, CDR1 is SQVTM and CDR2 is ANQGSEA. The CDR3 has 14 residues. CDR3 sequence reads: CGAEGREGPDTQYF. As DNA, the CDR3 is TGCGGCGCCGAGGGGCGGGAGGGACCAGATACGCAGTATTTT.

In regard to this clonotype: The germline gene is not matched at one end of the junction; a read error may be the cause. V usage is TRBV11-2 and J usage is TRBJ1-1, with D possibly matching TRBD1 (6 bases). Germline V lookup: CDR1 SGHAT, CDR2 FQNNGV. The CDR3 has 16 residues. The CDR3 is CASSPMFGQTDTEAFF. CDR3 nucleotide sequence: TGTGCCAGCAGCCCCATGTTTGGACAGACGGACACTGAAGCATTCTTT.